This T cell receptor beta chain was captured by sequencing in a study of T-cell memory formation after mild COVID-19. Findings of the study overall: Contracting CD4+ clones sat mainly in CM and EM; CD8+ in EMRA.

The CDR3 is 12 amino acids. V was cut by 3 bases and J by 7 bases, with 10 bases left in between. Per germline, CDR1 DFQATT and CDR2 SNEGSKA (reference sequence). Points on this clonotype: Its antigen remains unknown.

From the 5' RACE reads, TCRdb called clonotypes with MiXCR, one entry per CDR3 protein. The data hold some 120,000 distinct CDR3 sequences, with 17% observed a single time. The chain is built from TRBV20-1 and TRBJ1-5, with unresolved D. Sequencing was carried out using PBMCs or a T cell subset sorted from them (not recorded which). The TCR was taken from a man in his late teens or twenties who had mild COVID-19 (a few samples of this study predate the infection). Cell type and time point are not known. CDR3 loop: CSAREGEQPQHF. The CDR3 bases are TGCAGTGCTAGGGAGGGTGAACAGCCCCAGCATTTT.